A single sample gave rise to the 17 T cell receptor beta chains below, sequenced in a study of cytomegalovirus exposure and HLA in healthy donors. Use of 60 Vbeta and 13 Jbeta primers characterized the PCR. TCRdb's copy holds only in-frame clones and misses some; the assay was immunoSEQ multiplex PCR. The repertoire holds approximately 200,000 clones, with 78% as singletons. Sequencing used PBMCs. These TCRs come from a woman in her twenties or thirties in good health and CMV-seropositive.

V usage is TRBV7-8 and J usage is TRBJ1-2; D is unclear. The CDR3 sequence is 13 residues long. V lost 4 bases, J lost 7 bases, and 13 bases lay in between. Germline CDR1 and CDR2: SGHVS and FQNEAQ. CDR3 loop: CASSSQVEGGYTF. The CDR3 nucleotides are TGTGCCAGCAGCTCCCAGGTTGAGGGTGGCTACACCTTC.

This clone was observed a few times. The V call is TRBV5-4, the J call TRBJ2-5; 9 positions agree with TRBD2. The CDR3 spans 16 residues. CDR1 is SGHNT and CDR2 is YYREEE in the germline V gene (reference sequence). Unmatched junction bases numbered 8, after V lost 2 bases and J lost 3 bases. CDR3 sequence reads: CASSLATSGLKETQYF. The CDR3 region has the DNA TGTGCCAGCAGCTTAGCGACTAGCGGTCTCAAAGAGACCCAGTACTTC.

The CDR3 protein is CASSTPRGSGRIDEQFF. CDR3 coding DNA: TGTGCCAGTAGTACCCCACGAGGGAGCGGGAGGATCGATGAGCAGTTCTTC. J is TRBJ2-1 and V is TRBV19; 9 nucleotides match TRBD2. This CDR3 has 17 amino acids. Looked up from germline, CDR1 is LNHDA and CDR2 is SQIVND (reference sequence). The junction had 15 bases not matched to a gene; V was cut back by 4 bases and J by 8 bases.

The J gene is TRBJ1-2, the V gene TRBV18; D gene uncertain. CDR1 is KGHSH and CDR2 is LQKENI in the germline V gene. This CDR3 is built from 14 residues. Trimming shortened V by 0 bases and J by 8 bases, and 13 bases separated the two germline ends. The CDR3 DNA sequence: TGTGCCAGCTCACCACCCCGGGAGGCTGGGGGCTACACCTTC. It is translated as CASSPPREAGGYTF.

The table lists this clone with a few counts. V and J are TRBV7-6 and TRBJ2-7; 7 bases agree with TRBD2. The trim removed 2 bases at V and 2 bases at J, leaving 9 bases unmatched. The length of the CDR3 is 16 residues. CDR1 SGHVS and CDR2 FNYEAQ come from the germline V gene. CDR3 sequence (DNA): TGTGCCAGCAGCTTATCTGCTAGCGGATTGACCTACGAGCAGTACTTC. It yields the protein CASSLSASGLTYEQYF. Based on the CDR3 plus reference TRBV7-6 and TRBJ2-7, the full variable domain is GAGVSQSPRYKVTKRGQDVALRCDPISGHVSLYWYRQALGQGPEFLTYFNYEAQQDKSGLPNDRFSAERPEGSISTLTIQRTEQRDSAMYRCASSLSASGLTYEQYFGPGTRLTVT.

This clone came up once. The chain combines TRBV5-4 with TRBJ1-3, with TRBD1 as a possible D gene (6 bases). Germline V gives CDR1 SGHNT, CDR2 YYREEE (reference sequence). The germline V and J ends were trimmed by 0 bases and 5 bases, with 12 bases remaining between them. The CDR3 has 15 residues. CDR3 sequence reads: CASSLDLGGRNTIYF. The CDR3 DNA reads as TGTGCCAGCAGCTTGGATTTAGGGGGAAGAAACACCATATATTTT.

This sequence joins TRBV19 and TRBJ1-2; D call uncertain. Trimming took 7 bases from V and 2 from J, leaving 11 bases between them. Germline V gene lookup returns CDR1 LNHDA and CDR2 SQIVND (reference sequence). The CDR3 runs to 13 residues. This CDR3 reads CASMRGFNYGYTF. The CDR3 nucleotides read TGTGCCAGTATGCGGGGTTTCAACTATGGCTACACCTTC. The variable domain in full, completed from reference TRBV19 and TRBJ1-2, reads DGGITQSPKYLFRKEGQNVTLSCEQNLNHDAMYWYRQDPGQGLRLIYYSQIVNDFQKGDIAEGYSVSREKKESFPLTVTSAQKNPTAFYLCASMRGFNYGYTFGSGTRLTVV.

This chain uses TRBV5-6 with TRBJ1-2; D may be TRBD1 (6 bases). The V and J ends lost 4 bases and 3 bases respectively, with 10 bases between them. The germline V gene has CDR1 SGHDT and CDR2 YYEEEE. This CDR3 is 13 amino acids long. The CDR3 nucleotides are TGTGCCAGCAGCCCAAACAGGGACTATGGCTACACCTTC. Its protein is CASSPNRDYGYTF.

The CDR3 spells CASSATSGSLNNEQFF. In DNA, the CDR3 is TGTGCCAGCAGCGCGACTAGCGGGAGTCTAAACAATGAGCAGTTCTTC. The chain links TRBV2 to TRBJ2-1, with TRBD2 matching over 12 bases. Germline lookup yields CDR1 SNHLY and CDR2 FYNNEI. J was trimmed by 5 bases and V by 6 bases; bases with no gene match: 8. This CDR3 is 16 amino acids long.

V usage is TRBV7-3 and J usage is TRBJ2-7; TRBD1 agrees at 8 bases. This CDR3 has 16 amino acids. The V gene's germline CDR1 is SGHTA and CDR2 FQGTGA. Trimming cost V 5 bases and J 6 bases; bases outside gene matches: 15. The CDR3 region is CASSRTGRQGYSEQYF. DNA for the CDR3: TGTGCCAGCAGCCGCACAGGAAGACAGGGGTATAGCGAGCAGTACTTC.

The J gene is TRBJ1-2, the V gene TRBV7-2, with D uncertain. The CDR3 is 11 residues long. Trimming removed 6 bases at V and 7 bases at J, with 9 bases between. The germline CDR1 and CDR2 sequences are SGHTA and FQGNSA. DNA of the CDR3: TGTGCCAGCAGAGGAGGAGGTGGCTACACCTTC. It specifies CASRGGGGYTF. Based on the CDR3 plus reference TRBV7-2 and TRBJ1-2, the full variable domain is GAGVSQSPSNKVTEKGKDVELRCDPISGHTALYWYRQSLGQGLEFLIYFQGNSAPDKSGLPSDRFSAERTGGSVSTLTIQRTQQEDSAVYLCASRGGGGYTFGSGTRLTVV.

The V call is TRBV6-5, the J call TRBJ1-5; 10 nucleotides line up with TRBD1. Germline CDR1 MNHEY, CDR2 SVGAGI. The trim removed 6 bases at V and 7 bases at J, leaving 6 bases unmatched. There are 14 residues in the CDR3. CDR3 loop: CASRLGQGMQPQHF. In nucleotides, the CDR3 is TGTGCCAGCAGGCTGGGACAGGGGATGCAGCCCCAGCATTTT.

This chain uses TRBV7-2 with TRBJ2-1; TRBD2 matches at 7 bases. Trimming at V came to 5 bases and at J to 6 bases, leaving 10 bases not matched to a gene. Per the germline V gene, CDR1 is SGHTA and CDR2 is FQGNSA. The CDR3 runs to 15 residues. CDR3 sequence (DNA): TGTGCCAGCAGCACCTACGGGGGGATTGGCAATGAGCAGTTCTTC. It translates to CASSTYGGIGNEQFF.

This clone was seen a few times. In DNA form, the CDR3 reads TGTGCCAGCAGAATGGACACAATCTACAATGAGCAGTTCTTC. Translated: CASRMDTIYNEQFF. This rearrangement joins TRBV6-6 to TRBJ2-1, with D perhaps TRBD1 (5 bases). V lost 6 bases and J 3 bases, leaving 12 bases between the germline ends. The CDR3 is made up of 14 amino acids. Germline V CDR1 and CDR2: MNHNY, SVGAGI (reference sequence).

This clone was counted a single time. V gene TRBV4-2 combines with J gene TRBJ2-1; D is undetermined. V was shortened by 1 base and J by 6 bases, with 13 bases between the two germline ends. Germline V gene data show CDR1 as LGHNA and CDR2 as YNFKEQ. The CDR3 runs 15 residues. CDR3 DNA sequence: TGTGCCAGCAGCCAAGGGCTAGACGGAAGCAATGAGCAGTTCTTC. Translated: CASSQGLDGSNEQFF.

This clone was counted between two and nine times. The chain carries TRBV28 and TRBJ1-4; D unresolved. The germline V gene has CDR1 MDHEN and CDR2 SYDVKM. There are 11 residues in the CDR3. Trimming removed 7 bases from V and 5 bases from J, with 5 bases in between. The CDR3 coding sequence is TGTGCCAGCAACTCGAATGAAAAACTGTTTTTT. Translation: CASNSNEKLFF.

The sample holds one count of this clone. This chain connects TRBV7-3 to TRBJ2-3; TRBD2 matches 8 bases. The CDR3 contains 15 residues. Germline values: CDR1 SGHTA, CDR2 FQGTGA. Trimming took 5 bases from V and 7 from J; bases not matched to a gene: 11. CDR3: CASSNSGGVGYTQYF. The CDR3 nucleotides read TGTGCCAGCAGCAACAGCGGGGGAGTCGGGTATACGCAGTATTTT.